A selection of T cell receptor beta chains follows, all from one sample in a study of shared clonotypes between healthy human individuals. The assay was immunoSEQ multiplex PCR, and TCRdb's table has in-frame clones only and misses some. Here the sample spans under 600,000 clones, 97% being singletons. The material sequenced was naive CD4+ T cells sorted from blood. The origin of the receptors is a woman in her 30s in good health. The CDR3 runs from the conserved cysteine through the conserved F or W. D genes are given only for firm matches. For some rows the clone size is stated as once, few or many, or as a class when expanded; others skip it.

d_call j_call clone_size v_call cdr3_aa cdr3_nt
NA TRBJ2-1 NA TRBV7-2 CASSLSSGLYNEQFF TGTGCCAGCAGCTTATCGAGCGGCCTATACAATGAGCAGTTCTTC
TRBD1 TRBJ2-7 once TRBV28 CASSQTGWRGQYF TGTGCCAGCAGCCAGACAGGGTGGCGAGGGCAGTACTTC
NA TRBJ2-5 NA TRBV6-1 CASSREEGTGETQYF TGTGCCAGCAGCCGAGAGGAGGGTACTGGAGAGACCCAGTACTTC
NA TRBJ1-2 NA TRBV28 CASTESSRDGYTF TGTGCCAGCACCGAGTCGTCCAGGGATGGCTACACCTTC
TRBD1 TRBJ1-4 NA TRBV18 CASSATGGREKLFF TGTGCCAGCTCAGCGACAGGGGGCAGGGAAAAACTGTTTTTT
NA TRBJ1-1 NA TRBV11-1 CASSFNRDTEAFF TGTGCCAGCAGCTTCAACAGGGACACTGAAGCTTTCTTT
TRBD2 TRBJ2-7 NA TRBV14 CASSQDWTSGRLTYEQYF TGTGCCAGCAGCCAAGACTGGACTAGCGGGAGGCTGACCTACGAGCAGTACTTC
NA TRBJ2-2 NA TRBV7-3 CASSLPPTGELFF TGTGCCAGCAGCTTACCCCCGACCGGGGAGCTGTTTTTT
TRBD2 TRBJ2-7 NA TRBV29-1 CSVVPSGLAGGEQYF TGCAGCGTTGTCCCTAGCGGGCTAGCGGGAGGCGAGCAGTACTTC
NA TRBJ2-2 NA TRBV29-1 CSVCSKNTGELFF TGCAGCGTTTGCAGCAAAAACACCGGGGAGCTGTTTTTT
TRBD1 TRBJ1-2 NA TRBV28 CASSSGTGNGYTF TGTGCCAGCAGTTCCGGGACAGGGAATGGCTACACCTTC
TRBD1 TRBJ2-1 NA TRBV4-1 CASSHPTGGRNNEQFF TGCGCCAGCAGCCACCCAACAGGGGGGAGGAACAATGAGCAGTTCTTC
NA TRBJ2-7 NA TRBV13 CASSLAYPSYEQYF TGTGCCAGCAGCTTAGCCTATCCCAGTTACGAGCAGTACTTC
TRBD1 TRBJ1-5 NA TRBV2 CASTERGQGAKQPQHF TGTGCCAGCACCGAAAGAGGGCAGGGGGCGAAGCAGCCCCAGCATTTT
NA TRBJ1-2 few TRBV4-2 CASSQELGPYGYTF TGTGCCAGCAGCCAAGAACTGGGCCCCTATGGCTACACCTTC
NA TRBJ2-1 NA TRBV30 CAWIKGGDQYNEQFF TGTGCCTGGATTAAAGGGGGGGACCAGTACAATGAGCAGTTCTTC
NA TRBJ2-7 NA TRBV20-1 CSARDSYEQYF TGCAGTGCAAGGGATTCCTACGAGCAGTACTTC
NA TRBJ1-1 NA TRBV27 CASSITTQNTEAFF TGTGCCAGCAGTATAACGACACAGAACACTGAAGCTTTCTTT
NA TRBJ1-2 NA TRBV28 CASSLGTNYGYTF TGTGCCAGCAGTCTGGGGACGAACTATGGCTACACCTTC
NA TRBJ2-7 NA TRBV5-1 CASSLGRLAPPYEQYF TGCGCCAGCAGCTTGGGGCGGCTAGCTCCCCCCTACGAGCAGTACTTC
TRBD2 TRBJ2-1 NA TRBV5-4 CASSLYVQAGVGNEQFF TGTGCCAGCAGCTTGTACGTCCAAGCGGGAGTCGGCAATGAGCAGTTCTTC
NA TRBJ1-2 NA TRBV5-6 CASSQVAPQGYTF TGTGCCAGTTCACAGGTGGCGCCTCAAGGCTACACCTTC
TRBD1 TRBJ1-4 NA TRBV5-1 CASSLGQGYEKLFF TGCGCCAGCAGTTTAGGACAGGGGTATGAAAAACTGTTTTTT
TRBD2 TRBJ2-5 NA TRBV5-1 CASSLGRLAGGPWETQYF TGCGCCAGCAGCTTGGGGCGACTAGCGGGAGGGCCATGGGAGACCCAGTACTTC
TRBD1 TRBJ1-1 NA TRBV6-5 CASSQGQGAETEAFF TGTGCCAGCAGTCAGGGACAGGGGGCTGAGACTGAAGCTTTCTTT
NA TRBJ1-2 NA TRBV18 CASSPRGPDEGYTF TGTGCCAGCTCACCTCGAGGCCCTGACGAAGGCTACACCTTC
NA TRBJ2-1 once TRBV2 CASRGPLVGEQFF TGTGCCAGCAGGGGACCCCTGGTAGGTGAGCAGTTCTTC
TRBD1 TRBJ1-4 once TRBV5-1 CASSFGQGEKLFF TGCGCCAGCAGCTTTGGACAGGGTGAAAAACTGTTTTTT